This T cell receptor (beta chain) was identified during a study of T cells of healthy individuals. The CDR3 sequence is 13 residues long. The V segment lost 7 bases and the J segment 3 bases; nucleotides outside the gene matches: 4. Germline lookup yields CDR1 DFQATT and CDR2 SNEGSKA (reference sequence). This clonotype was seen repeatedly, ten times or more. In TCRdb, the 5' RACE reads were re-called with MiXCR into one record per CDR3 protein. The sample yields 85,000 to 100,000 distinct CDR3 sequences, roughly a sixth seen once. This clonotype was sampled from a human donor in good health. The chain joins TRBV20-1 to TRBJ2-3, with 10 bases that match TRBD2. CDR3 in DNA: TGCAGTGTGGGGACTAGCGCTACAGATACGCAGTATTTT. It specifies CSVGTSATDTQYF.